This T cell receptor (beta chain) came from a study of response to subunit inactivated influenza vaccine. Study-wide results and limits: It was suggested by the authors that few new T cells are recruited by each seasonal influenza vaccination.

This clonotype was detected many times. Its antigen is unknown. Each CDR3 protein is one row after TCRdb ran MiXCR on the RT-PCR reads. The table shows over 450,000 distinct CDR3 sequences, with under 15% occurring only once. With 5 bases removed from V and 5 bases from J, the gap between germline ends came to 18 bases. Germline assignment: CDR1 SGHAT and CDR2 FQNNGV. This CDR3 contains 15 residues. The chain uses TRBV11-2 and TRBJ2-5; D gene uncertain. The sequencing here drew on PBMCs from blood, taken roughly 46 days after vaccination. This clonotype was sampled from a man aged 50-60 years who received an inactivated influenza vaccine. CDR3 nucleotide sequence: TGTGCCAGCAGCCTGACGTATAGTCTCGGGGAGACCCAGTACTTC. Encoded protein: CASSLTYSLGETQYF.